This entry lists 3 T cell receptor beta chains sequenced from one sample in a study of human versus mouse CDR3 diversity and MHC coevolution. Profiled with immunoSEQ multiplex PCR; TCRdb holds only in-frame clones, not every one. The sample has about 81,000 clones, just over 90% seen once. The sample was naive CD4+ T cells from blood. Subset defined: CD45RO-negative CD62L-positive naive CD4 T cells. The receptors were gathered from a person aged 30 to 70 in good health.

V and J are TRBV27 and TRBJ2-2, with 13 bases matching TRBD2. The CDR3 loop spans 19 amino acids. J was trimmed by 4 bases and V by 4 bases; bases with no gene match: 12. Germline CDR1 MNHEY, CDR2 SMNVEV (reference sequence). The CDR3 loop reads CASSSTRLAGGSTTGELFF. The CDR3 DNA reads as TGTGCCAGCAGTTCCACCCGACTAGCGGGAGGTTCGACCACCGGGGAGCTGTTTTTT.

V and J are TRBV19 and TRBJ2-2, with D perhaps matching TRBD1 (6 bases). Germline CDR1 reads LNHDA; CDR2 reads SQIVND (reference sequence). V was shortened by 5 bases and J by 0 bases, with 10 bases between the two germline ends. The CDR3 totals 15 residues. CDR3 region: CASSRRGTNTGELFF. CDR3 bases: TGTGCCAGTAGTCGTAGGGGGACGAACACCGGGGAGCTGTTTTTT.

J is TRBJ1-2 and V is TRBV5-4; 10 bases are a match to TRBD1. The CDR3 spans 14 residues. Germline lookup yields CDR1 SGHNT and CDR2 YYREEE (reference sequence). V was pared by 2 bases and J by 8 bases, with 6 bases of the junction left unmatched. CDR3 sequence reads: CASSFAGQGGGYTF. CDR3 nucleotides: TGTGCCAGCAGCTTCGCAGGACAGGGGGGCGGCTACACCTTC.